Following are 9 T cell receptor beta chains from one sample sequenced in a study of CD8+ T cells in alopecia areata. Extracted from the samples, RNA was reverse transcribed into cDNA to serve as the sequencing template. The protocol was immunoSEQ multiplex PCR, while the TCRdb copy is restricted to in-frame clones and leaves out a portion. The table records some 180,000 clones, roughly 60% of them present only once. The input for sequencing was CD4+ T cells sorted from blood, taken at week 0. Receptors were obtained from a human donor with alopecia areata.

The CDR3 DNA reads TGTGCCAGCAGTTTCGCAGGGCGGAACACTGAAGCTTTCTTT. Amino acid sequence: CASSFAGRNTEAFF. The chain uses TRBV27 and TRBJ1-1, with D tentatively TRBD1 (5 bases). Germline V gene lookup returns CDR1 MNHEY and CDR2 SMNVEV (reference sequence). This CDR3 has 14 residues. The ends were cut back, 3 bases at V and 1 base at J, with 9 bases in the middle.

The chain combines TRBV6-1 with TRBJ1-2; D is undetermined. The CDR3 loop spans 13 amino acids. V lost 5 bases and J lost 3, with 10 bases in between. Looked up from germline, CDR1 is MNHNS and CDR2 is SASEGT. The CDR3 is CASSQSVDYGYTF. In DNA, the CDR3 is TGTGCCAGCAGTCAATCAGTGGACTATGGCTACACCTTC.

This chain uses TRBV6-6 with TRBJ1-2; D is undetermined. In germline, CDR1 is MNHNY, CDR2 SVGAGI (reference sequence). Trimming cost V 7 bases and J 5 bases, with 17 bases left between them. The CDR3 extends over 14 amino acids. The CDR3 bases are TGTGCCAGCATTACCCCCCGGGAAGGATATGGCTACACCTTC. This translates into CASITPREGYGYTF.

The chain carries TRBV30 and TRBJ2-1; D is ambiguous. Germline V gene lookup returns CDR1 GTSNPN and CDR2 SVGIG (reference sequence). Trimming removed 8 bases at V and 0 bases at J, with 5 bases between. This CDR3 comprises 11 residues. The CDR3 loop is CALYSYNEQFF. In DNA form, the CDR3 reads TGTGCCCTCTACTCCTACAATGAGCAGTTCTTC.

The CDR3 loop is CGCQGETQYF. CDR3 nucleotides: TGCGGCTGTCAGGGGGAGACCCAGTACTTC. The chain combines TRBV20-1 with TRBJ2-5, with D possibly TRBD1 on 6 matching bases. This CDR3 has 10 amino acids. CDR1 and CDR2 (germline): DFQATT, SNEGSKA (reference sequence).

V gene TRBV6-4 combines with J gene TRBJ2-7; no firm D call. CDR3 length equals 10 residues. V dropped 7 bases and J dropped 6 bases, with 7 bases sitting between them. The V gene's germline CDR1 is MRHNA and CDR2 SNTAGT. The CDR3, as DNA: TGTGCCAGCATAAAGGCCGAGCAGTACTTC. It is translated as CASIKAEQYF.

The rearrangement joins TRBV2 to TRBJ2-2; no clear D. Germline V gene lookup returns CDR1 SNHLY and CDR2 FYNNEI. The CDR3 has 14 amino acids. Trimming pared 3 bases from V and 2 bases from J, leaving 7 bases between. The CDR3 sequence is CASSDSRNTGELFF. Here the CDR3 DNA reads TGTGCCAGCAGTGATAGTAGAAACACCGGGGAGCTGTTTTTT.

The chain is built from TRBV2 and TRBJ2-7, with no clear D. The germline V and J ends were trimmed by 7 bases and 2 bases, with 9 bases remaining between them. The CDR3 covers 12 residues. Germline V gene data show CDR1 as SNHLY and CDR2 as FYNNEI. This CDR3 is CASKSDTYEQYF. The CDR3 DNA reads TGTGCCAGCAAATCCGACACCTACGAGCAGTACTTC.

This chain uses TRBV7-2 with TRBJ2-7; 7 nucleotides match TRBD1. The CDR3 has 14 residues. Trimming removed 2 bases from V and 3 bases from J; junction bases left unmatched: 4. Germline V gives CDR1 SGHTA, CDR2 FQGNSA. The CDR3 nucleotides are TGTGCCAGCAGCTTAAGGGACAGAGACTACGAGCAGTACTTC. It is translated as CASSLRDRDYEQYF.